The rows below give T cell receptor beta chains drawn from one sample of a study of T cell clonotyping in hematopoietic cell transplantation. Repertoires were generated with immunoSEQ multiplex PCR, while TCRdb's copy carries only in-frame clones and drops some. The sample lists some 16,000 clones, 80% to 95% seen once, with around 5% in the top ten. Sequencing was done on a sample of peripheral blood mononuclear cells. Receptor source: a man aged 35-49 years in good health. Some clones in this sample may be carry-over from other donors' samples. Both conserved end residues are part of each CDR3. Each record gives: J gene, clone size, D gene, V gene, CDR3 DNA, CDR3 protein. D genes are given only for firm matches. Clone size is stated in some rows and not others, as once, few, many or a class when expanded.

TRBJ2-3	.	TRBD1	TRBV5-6	TGTGCCAGCAGCCCAGGGACAGGCGCAGATACGCAGTATTTT	CASSPGTGADTQYF
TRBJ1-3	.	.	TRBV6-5	TGTGCCAGCAGGGATGACAGATACTCTGGAAACACCATATATTTT	CASRDDRYSGNTIYF
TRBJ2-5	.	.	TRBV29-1	TGCAGCGTTGGGTCGGGGGAGACCCAGTACTTC	CSVGSGETQYF
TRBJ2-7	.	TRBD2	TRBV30	TGTGCCTACCTTGGTGCGGGAGGGCCGAACGAGCAGTACTTC	CAYLGAGGPNEQYF
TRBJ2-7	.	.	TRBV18	TGTGCCAGCTCACCACAAGGCCGAGAGCAGTACTTC	CASSPQGREQYF
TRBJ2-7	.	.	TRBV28	TGTGCCAGCAGATTACAGGGAAGTCGGACTTACGAGCAGTACTTC	CASRLQGSRTYEQYF
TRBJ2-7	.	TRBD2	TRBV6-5	TGTGCCAGCAGTTACGGGACTAGCGGGAGGTTCAACGAGCAGTACTTC	CASSYGTSGRFNEQYF
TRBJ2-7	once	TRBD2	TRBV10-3	TGTGCCATCAGTGAGTCCATGGCTAGCGGGGTATACGAGCAGTACTTC	CAISESMASGVYEQYF
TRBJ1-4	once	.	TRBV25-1	TGTGCCAGCTCCATTGTACTGTCGCCATCTGAAAAACTGTTTTTT	CASSIVLSPSEKLFF
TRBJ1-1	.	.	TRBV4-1	TGCGCCAGCAGCCAAGCCGGGTGGAGCACTGAAGCTTTCTTT	CASSQAGWSTEAFF
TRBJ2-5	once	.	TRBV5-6	TGTGCCAGCAGCTTGGCTAACAGCCAAGAGACCCAGTACTTC	CASSLANSQETQYF
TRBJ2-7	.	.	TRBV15	TGTGCCACCAGCCTGGGAGTGTACGAGCAGTACTTC	CATSLGVYEQYF
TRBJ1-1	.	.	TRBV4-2	TGTGCCAGCAGCCATGACACAGGATCGAATGAAGCTTTCTTT	CASSHDTGSNEAFF
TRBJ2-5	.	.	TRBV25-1	TGTGCCAGCAGTGAATCCTGGCGGCACCAAGAGACCCAGTACTTC	CASSESWRHQETQYF
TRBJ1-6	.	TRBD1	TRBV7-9	TGTGCCAGCAGGGAAGACAGGGGACCGTCACCCCTCCACTTT	CASREDRGPSPLHF
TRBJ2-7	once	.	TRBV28	TGTGCCAGCATTAGCGGTCATATGGGGGAGCAGTACTTC	CASISGHMGEQYF
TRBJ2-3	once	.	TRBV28	TGTGCCAGCAGTTCCCCGGCAAGCACAGATACGCAGTATTTT	CASSSPASTDTQYF
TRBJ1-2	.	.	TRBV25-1	TGTGCCAGCAGTGATGCTTATAACTATGGCTACACCTTC	CASSDAYNYGYTF
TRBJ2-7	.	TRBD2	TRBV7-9	TGTGCCAGCAGCTTAGGGCTAGCGGGGGGCGAGCAGTACTTC	CASSLGLAGGEQYF
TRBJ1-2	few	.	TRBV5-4	TGTGCCAGCAGCTTGGGAGGGGCAGCCCCCATTAACTATGGCTACACCTTC	CASSLGGAAPINYGYTF
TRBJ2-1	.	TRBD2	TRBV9	TGTGCCAGCAGCGTAGTAAGCGGGAGGGGCTCCTACAATGAGCAGTTCTTC	CASSVVSGRGSYNEQFF
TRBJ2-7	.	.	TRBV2	TGTGCCAGCAGTGTCGGCTACGAGCAGTACTTC	CASSVGYEQYF
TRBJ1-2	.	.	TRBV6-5	TGTGCCAGCAGTCCCTACCCGGGGTATAACTATGGCTACACCTTC	CASSPYPGYNYGYTF
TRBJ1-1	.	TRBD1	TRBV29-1	TGCAGCGTGCCCCGGGACAGAGACATGAACACTGAAGCTTTCTTT	CSVPRDRDMNTEAFF
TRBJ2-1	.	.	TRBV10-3	TGTGCCATCAGTGAGTCCCAGGACTATGAGCAGTTCTTC	CAISESQDYEQFF
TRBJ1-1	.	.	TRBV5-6	TGTGCCAGCAGCTTTGGGATGGGGGCTGAAGCTTTCTTT	CASSFGMGAEAFF
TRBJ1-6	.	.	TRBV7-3	TGTGCCAGCAGCCATACCGGGGGTCTGAGTTCACCCCTCCACTTT	CASSHTGGLSSPLHF
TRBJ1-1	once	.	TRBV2	TGTGCCAGCGATCGGCAGATGAACACTGAAGCTTTCTTT	CASDRQMNTEAFF
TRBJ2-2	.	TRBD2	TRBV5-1	TGCGCCAGCAGCCTTGTAGCGGGAGAGGGGACCGGGGAGCTGTTTTTT	CASSLVAGEGTGELFF
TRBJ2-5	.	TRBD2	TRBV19	TGTGCCAGTAGTCTAGCGGGAGCACAGACCCAGTACTTC	CASSLAGAQTQYF
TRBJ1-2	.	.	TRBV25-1	TGTGCCAGCAGTGACAGGGTTGGGCTTTTGGGCTACACCTTC	CASSDRVGLLGYTF
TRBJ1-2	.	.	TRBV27	TGTGCCAGCAGTCGCCGGGAGAGGAACTATGGCTACACCTTC	CASSRRERNYGYTF
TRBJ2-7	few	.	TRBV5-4	TGTGCCAGCAGCACCCGGGACGGTTCCTACGAGCAGTACTTC	CASSTRDGSYEQYF
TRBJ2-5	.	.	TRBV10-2	TGCGCCAGCAGGGACAGCCAAGAGACCCAGTACTTC	CASRDSQETQYF
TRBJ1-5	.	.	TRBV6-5	TGTGCCAGCAGTCGTCGACAGGTTAATCAGCCCCAGCATTTT	CASSRRQVNQPQHF
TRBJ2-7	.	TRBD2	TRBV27	TGTGCCAGCAGTTTATCTCGAGCGGGAGGTTACGAGCAGTACTTC	CASSLSRAGGYEQYF
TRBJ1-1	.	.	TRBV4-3	TGCGCCAGCAGCCAAGATTCCTCCAACACTGAAGCTTTCTTT	CASSQDSSNTEAFF
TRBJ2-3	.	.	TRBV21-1	TGTGCCAGCAGCACCCCGGAAAGGACAGCTAGCACAGATACGCAGTATTTT	CASSTPERTASTDTQYF
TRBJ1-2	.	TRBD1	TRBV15	TGTGCCACCAGCAGAACCGTCCCGGGACAGGGAAACTATGGCTACACCTTC	CATSRTVPGQGNYGYTF
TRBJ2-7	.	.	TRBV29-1	TGCAGCGCGGAGGGGGGGGACAGCTACGAGCAGTACTTC	CSAEGGDSYEQYF
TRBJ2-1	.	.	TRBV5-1	TGCGCCAGCAGCCCCGGGCAGTTCTCCTACAATGAGCAGTTCTTC	CASSPGQFSYNEQFF
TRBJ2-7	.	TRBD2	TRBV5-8	TGTGCCAGCAGCTTAGACGGCGGGAGGGCCCCGGACGAGCAGTACTTC	CASSLDGGRAPDEQYF
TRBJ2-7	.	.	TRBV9	TGTGCCAGCAGCCCCACCGGCTACGAGCAGTACTTC	CASSPTGYEQYF
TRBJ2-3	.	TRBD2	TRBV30	TGTGCCATTACCCGGGGGGTTGGGAGCGCAGATACGCAGTATTTT	CAITRGVGSADTQYF
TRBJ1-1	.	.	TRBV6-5	TGTGCCAGCGGAAGGGCACGGGGGTACACTGAAGCTTTCTTT	CASGRARGYTEAFF
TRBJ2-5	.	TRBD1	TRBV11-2	TGTGCCAGCAGCGTTCACAGGGGCCAAGAGACCCAGTACTTC	CASSVHRGQETQYF
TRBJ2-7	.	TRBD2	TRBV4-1	TGCGCCAGCAGCCAAGATTTGGCGGGAGCCTACGAGCAGTACTTC	CASSQDLAGAYEQYF
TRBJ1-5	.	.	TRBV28	TGTGCCAGCAGTCCAAAGAGGGGATATAGCAATCAGCCCCAGCATTTT	CASSPKRGYSNQPQHF
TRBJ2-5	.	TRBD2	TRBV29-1	TGCAGCGTTGTGGGGGGGGGTCAAGAGACCCAGTACTTC	CSVVGGGQETQYF
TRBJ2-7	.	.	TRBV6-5	TGTGCCAGCTGCCGGGCTTCATCCTACGAGCAGTACTTC	CASCRASSYEQYF
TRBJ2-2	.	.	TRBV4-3	TGCGCCAGCAGCCAAGATAACCAGGGGGGGCCCGGGGAGCTGTTTTTT	CASSQDNQGGPGELFF
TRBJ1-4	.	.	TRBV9	TGTGCCAGCAGCGAGGGGGGGCAGGTTAATGAAAAACTGTTTTTT	CASSEGGQVNEKLFF
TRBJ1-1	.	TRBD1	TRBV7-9	TGTGCCAGCAGCCCAAGACAGGGGGCTTTGAACACTGAAGCTTTCTTT	CASSPRQGALNTEAFF
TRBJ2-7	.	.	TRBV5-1	TGCGCCAGCAGCTTAGGCGGGACGTCCTACGAGCAGTACTTC	CASSLGGTSYEQYF
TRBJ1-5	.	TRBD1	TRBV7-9	TGTGCCAGCAGCGTACAGGGGGCCAATCAGCCCCAGCATTTT	CASSVQGANQPQHF
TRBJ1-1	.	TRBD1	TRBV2	TGTGCCAGCAAGGAGACAGGGTTGAACACTGAAGCTTTCTTT	CASKETGLNTEAFF
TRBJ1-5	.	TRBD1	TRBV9	TGTGCCAGCAGCGCCGGGACAGGGGCAAATCAGCCCCAGCATTTT	CASSAGTGANQPQHF
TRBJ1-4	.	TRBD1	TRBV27	TGTGCCAGCAGTGGGACAGCAACTAATGAAAAACTGTTTTTT	CASSGTATNEKLFF
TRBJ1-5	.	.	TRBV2	TGTGCCAGCAGTCCCTCAGAATCCGGCAATCAGCCCCAGCATTTT	CASSPSESGNQPQHF
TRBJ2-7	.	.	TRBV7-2	TGTGCCAGCAGCTTAGTTTCGGGATCGTTCGGCGAGCAGTACTTC	CASSLVSGSFGEQYF